This T cell receptor beta chain came from a study of cytomegalovirus exposure and HLA in healthy donors. CDR3 length: 14 amino acids. With V trimmed by 8 bases and J by 7 bases, 9 bases remained unmatched. Per germline, CDR1 LNHDA and CDR2 SQIVND (reference sequence). This clone appeared a single time. PCR involved 60 Vbeta and 13 Jbeta primers. Only in-frame clones appear in the TCRdb table, and some are missing; sequencing was by immunoSEQ multiplex PCR. The sample has hundreds of thousands of clones, around 79% seen once. The TCR was taken from a male donor in good health and CMV-seronegative. The chain combines TRBV19 with TRBJ1-5, with 9 nucleotides matching TRBD1. The sample was PBMCs. For the CDR3, the DNA is TGTGCCAGTGCGGGACAGGGCGTTTTCCAGCCCCAGCATTTT. Amino acid sequence: CASAGQGVFQPQHF.